This T cell receptor beta chain came from a study of regulatory T cells in long-lasting Graves disease (dated by TCRdb to about 2021). Regarding the research as a whole: In the newly diagnosed Graves' disease group, patients had been taking antithyroid drugs for less than 3 months. TCR sequencing covered roughly 13 persistent and approximately 20 newly diagnosed Graves' disease patients, some 33 samples in total. The study took place in China and was registered as a clinical trial. Peripheral blood TCR sequencing and RNA sequencing compared persistent Graves' disease patients with newly diagnosed Graves' disease patients.

Concerning this clonotype itself: What antigen it recognizes has not been identified. A much bigger clone sits one base away, suggesting this may be a read error.

The study at large found these results: Only peripheral blood was studied, because thyroid tissue, the primary lesion, was inaccessible. Sequencing and analysis were limited to the TCR beta chain. Lower TCR Shannon entropy and fewer highly expanded clones were observed in persistent Graves' disease patients than in newly diagnosed patients, which suggested clonal expansion. The authors acknowledged the small sample size as a limitation that may reduce accuracy. A larger number of public clonotypes was shared among persistent patients (about 2,700) than among newly diagnosed patients (over 850). Persistent disease showed preferential use of TRBV28, TRBJ1-2 and TRBJ2-5, whereas newly diagnosed disease favored TRBV20-1 and TRBJ2-1.

Libraries were made using multiplex PCR. The instrument was an Illumina HiSeq 4000. CDR3 regions were amplified by Arm-PCR with iRepertoire HTBI primers to construct TCR beta libraries. Before sequencing, the PCR products went through gel purification. The published analysis was carried out like this. A total of fewer than 70 TRBV and 14 TRBJ segments were identified across samples and were used for gene usage analysis of CDR3 amino acid clonotypes. COPE and FqMerger were used to merge filtered high-quality paired reads into contigs. BLAST was used to align contigs to IMGT TRBV, TRBD and TRBJ reference genes, with CDR3 defined following IMGT. Clonotypes above 0.1% frequency were classified as highly expanded clones. Shannon entropy was used to measure repertoire diversity, and the Gini coefficient was used to measure V-J evenness. Clonotypes shared by more than one individual were considered public. TCRdb cleaned the public reads at Q25 with fastp, built clones with MiXCR and kept in-frame beta chains. Identical CDR3 protein sequences are pooled into one entry, listed with their most common genes and DNA. These V and J calls are TCRdb output, not the study's own analysis. The sample yields 200,000 to 250,000 distinct CDR3 sequences; approximately 20% were counted once. The biggest ten clones account for around 21% of the sample.

Reading the label with the study, this specimen's time point is: newly diagnosed GD, antithyroid drugs for less than 3 months. For both TCR sequencing and RNA sequencing, RNA was extracted from PBMCs in TRIzol. Graves' disease was diagnosed according to American Thyroid Association guidelines. Patients for the study were recruited at an endocrinology department in Xi'an, China. Each patient gave 7.5 to 10 milliliters of peripheral blood, collected in an EDTA anticoagulant tube. Ficoll Paque Plus density gradient separation was used to isolate PBMCs, and no further T cell sorting was performed. An Agilent 2100 Bioanalyzer and agarose gel were used to assess RNA quality, and a NanoDrop 2000 was used to measure RNA concentration. V and J are truncated by 7 bases and 4 bases respectively, leaving an intervening sequence of 11 bases. CDR1 and CDR2, per the germline V gene, are MNHNS and SASEGT. Taken from cysteine to phenylalanine, the CDR3 has 12 residues. Of the read, only the CDR3 DNA is kept; its 36 bases are in frame from base 1.

In this chain, TRBV6-1 is recombined with TRBJ2-7; the D gene cannot be named for sure. The receptor's source is a female donor with Graves disease. This specimen was peripheral blood mononuclear cells (PBMCs), taken at new diagnosis, from a patient treated with antithyroid drugs. The nucleotide sequence reads TGTGCCAGCATGCGGAAGGGTTACGAGCAGTACTTC. It is translated as CASMRKGYEQYF.